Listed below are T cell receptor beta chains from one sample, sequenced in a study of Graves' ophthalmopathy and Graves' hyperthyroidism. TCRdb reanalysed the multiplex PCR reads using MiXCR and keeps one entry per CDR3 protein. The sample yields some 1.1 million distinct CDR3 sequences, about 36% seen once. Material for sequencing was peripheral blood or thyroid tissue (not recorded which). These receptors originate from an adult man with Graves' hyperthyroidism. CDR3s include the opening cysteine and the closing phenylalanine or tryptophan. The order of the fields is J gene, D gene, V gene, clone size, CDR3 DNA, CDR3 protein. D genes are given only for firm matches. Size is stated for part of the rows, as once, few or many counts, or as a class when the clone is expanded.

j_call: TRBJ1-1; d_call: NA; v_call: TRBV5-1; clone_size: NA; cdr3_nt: TGCGCCAGCAGCGGGACTAGCGGGGAGGTTAGCACTGAAGCTTTCTTT; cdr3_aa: CASSGTSGEVSTEAFF
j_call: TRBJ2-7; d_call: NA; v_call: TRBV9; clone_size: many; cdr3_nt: TGTGCCAGCAGCGAGGACAGATATTCCTACGAGCAGTACTTC; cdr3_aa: CASSEDRYSYEQYF
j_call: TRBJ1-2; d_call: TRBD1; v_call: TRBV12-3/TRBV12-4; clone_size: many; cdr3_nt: TGTGCCAGCAGTTTTAGGGCCAAGGGGGCAGCTGGCTACACCTTC; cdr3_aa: CASSFRAKGAAGYTF
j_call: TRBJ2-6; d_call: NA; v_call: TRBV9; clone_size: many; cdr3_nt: TGTGCCAGCAGCGTAGCGGAACAGGGTAACGTCCTGACTTTC; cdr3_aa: CASSVAEQGNVLTF
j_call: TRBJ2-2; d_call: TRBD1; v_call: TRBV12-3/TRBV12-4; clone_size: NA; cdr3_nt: TGTGCCAGCAGCCAACGGGACAGAAACACCGGGGAGCTGTTTTTT; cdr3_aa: CASSQRDRNTGELFF
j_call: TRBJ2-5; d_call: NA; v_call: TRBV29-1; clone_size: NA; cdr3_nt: TGCAGCGTTGAGGGGGTCGGAGAGACCCAGTACTTC; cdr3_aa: CSVEGVGETQYF
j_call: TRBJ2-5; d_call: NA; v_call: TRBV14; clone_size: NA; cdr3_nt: TGTGCCAGCAGCTTCCTCAGTGGGGAGGCCCAGTACTTC; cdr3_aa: CASSFLSGEAQYF
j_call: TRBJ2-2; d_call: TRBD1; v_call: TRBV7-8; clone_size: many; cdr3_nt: TGTGCCAGCATCCTAGCGACAGGGGCGAACACCGGGGAGCTGTTTTTT; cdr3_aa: CASILATGANTGELFF
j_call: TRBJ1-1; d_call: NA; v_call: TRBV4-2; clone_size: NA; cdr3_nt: TGTGCCAGCAGCCGACGGTCCATGAACACTGAAGCTTTCTTT; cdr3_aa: CASSRRSMNTEAFF
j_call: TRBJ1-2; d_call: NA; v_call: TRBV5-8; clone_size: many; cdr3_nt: TGTGCCAGCAGCTTGTTGGAGGGGACTTACTATGGCTACACCTTC; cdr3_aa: CASSLLEGTYYGYTF
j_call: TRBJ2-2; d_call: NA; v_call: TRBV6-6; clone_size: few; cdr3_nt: TGTGCCACCCTCAGGACAGCGAACACCGGGGAGCTGTTTTTT; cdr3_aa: CATLRTANTGELFF
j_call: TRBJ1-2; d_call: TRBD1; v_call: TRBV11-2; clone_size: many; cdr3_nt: TGTGCCAGCAGCGCAGCCTGGACAGGAGACTATGGCTACACCTTC; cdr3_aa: CASSAAWTGDYGYTF
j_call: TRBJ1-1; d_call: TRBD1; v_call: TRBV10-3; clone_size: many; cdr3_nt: TGTGCCATAGGACAGGGGGGCCGGCCCACTGAAGCTTTCTTT; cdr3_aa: CAIGQGGRPTEAFF
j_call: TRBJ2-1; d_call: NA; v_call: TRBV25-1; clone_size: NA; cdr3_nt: TGTGCCAGCGCGACGGGAGAGGCGCGTGAGCAGTTCTTC; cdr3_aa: CASATGEAREQFF
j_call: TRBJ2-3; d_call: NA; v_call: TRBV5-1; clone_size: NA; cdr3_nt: TGCGCCAGCGGAGCGAGCGGGCAGACGCGCACAGATACGCAGTATTTT; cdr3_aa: CASGASGQTRTDTQYF
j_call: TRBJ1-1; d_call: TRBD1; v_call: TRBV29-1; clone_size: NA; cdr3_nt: TGCAGCGTAGGGACAGGGATTGCTGAAGCTTTCTTT; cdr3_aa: CSVGTGIAEAFF
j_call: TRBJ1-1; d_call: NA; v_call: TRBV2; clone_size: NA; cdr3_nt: TGTGCCAGCAGGGAGGGGATCATGAACACTGAAGCTTTCTTT; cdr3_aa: CASREGIMNTEAFF
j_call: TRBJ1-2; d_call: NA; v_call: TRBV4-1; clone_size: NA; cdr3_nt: TGCGCCAGCAGCCAAGATGCCGGCCCTAACTATGGCTACACCTTC; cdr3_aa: CASSQDAGPNYGYTF
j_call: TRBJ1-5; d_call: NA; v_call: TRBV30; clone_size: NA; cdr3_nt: TGTGCCTGGAGTCCCCGAATGGGTCAGCCCCAGCATTTT; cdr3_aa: CAWSPRMGQPQHF
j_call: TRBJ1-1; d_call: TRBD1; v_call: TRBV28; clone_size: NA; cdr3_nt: TGTGCCAGCAGGACAGGGGGCGCCGGGAACACTGAAGCTTTCTTT; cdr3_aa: CASRTGGAGNTEAFF
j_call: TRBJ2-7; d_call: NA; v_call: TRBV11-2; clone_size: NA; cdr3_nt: TGTGCCAGCAGCTTTTCTCCCCCCCCCTACGAGCAGTACTTC; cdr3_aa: CASSFSPPPYEQYF
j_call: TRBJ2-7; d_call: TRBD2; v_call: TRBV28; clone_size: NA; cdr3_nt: TGTGCCAGCAGTTTTCTTGGCGGGGGGACGGCGTACTTC; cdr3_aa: CASSFLGGGTAYF
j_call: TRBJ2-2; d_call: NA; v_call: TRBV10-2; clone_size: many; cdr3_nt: TGCGCCAGCAGTGAGCCCTCGAACACCGGGGAGCTGTTTTTT; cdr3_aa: CASSEPSNTGELFF
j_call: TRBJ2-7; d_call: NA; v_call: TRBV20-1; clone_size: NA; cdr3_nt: TGCAGTGTGGGCGAGGGGGACTCCTACGAGCAGTACTTC; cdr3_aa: CSVGEGDSYEQYF
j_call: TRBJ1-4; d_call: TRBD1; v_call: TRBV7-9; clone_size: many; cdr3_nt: TGTGCCAGCAGCCGGGGACAGGGACCTGAAAAACTGTTTTTT; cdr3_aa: CASSRGQGPEKLFF
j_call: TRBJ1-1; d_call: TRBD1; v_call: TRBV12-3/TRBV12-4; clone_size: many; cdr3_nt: TGTGCCAGCAGCCCCCAGGGGGAGAACACTGAAGCTTTCTTT; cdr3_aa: CASSPQGENTEAFF
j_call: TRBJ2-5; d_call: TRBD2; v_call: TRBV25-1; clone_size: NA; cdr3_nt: TGTGCCAGCGTGTACGGACTAGCGGGGGGTTCGCGAGGGACCCAGTACTTC; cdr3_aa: CASVYGLAGGSRGTQYF
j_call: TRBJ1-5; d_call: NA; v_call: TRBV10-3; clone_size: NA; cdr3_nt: TGTGCCATCAGTGATGCGGATTCGACAGGCGCTCAGCCCCAGCATTTT; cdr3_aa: CAISDADSTGAQPQHF
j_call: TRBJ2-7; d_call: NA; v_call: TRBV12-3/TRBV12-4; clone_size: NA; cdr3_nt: TGTGCCAGCAGTTTAGGCTGGGGTTTCGAGCAGTACTTC; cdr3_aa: CASSLGWGFEQYF
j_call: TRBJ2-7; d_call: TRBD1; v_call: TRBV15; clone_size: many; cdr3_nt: TGTGCCACCAGCCGGGACAGGGTGGGCGAGCAGTACTTC; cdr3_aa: CATSRDRVGEQYF
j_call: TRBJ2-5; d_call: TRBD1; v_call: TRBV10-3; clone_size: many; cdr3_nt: TGTGCCATCAGTCCCGGGACAGAACAAGAGACCCAGTACTTC; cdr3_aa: CAISPGTEQETQYF
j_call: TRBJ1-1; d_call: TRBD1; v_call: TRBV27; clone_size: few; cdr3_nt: TGTGCCAGCAGTTCCCGCCCAGGGGGGGGAACTGAAGCTTTCTTT; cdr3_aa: CASSSRPGGGTEAFF
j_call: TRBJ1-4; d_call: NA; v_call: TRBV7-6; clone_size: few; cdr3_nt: TGTGCCAGCAGCTTAGCTGTTTTGAGGGAAACTAATGAAAAACTGTTTTTT; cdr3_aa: CASSLAVLRETNEKLFF
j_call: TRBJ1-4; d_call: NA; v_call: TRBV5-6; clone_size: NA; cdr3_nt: TGTGCCCGCAGCTTCGGGAGGGAAAAACTGTTTTTT; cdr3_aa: CARSFGREKLFF
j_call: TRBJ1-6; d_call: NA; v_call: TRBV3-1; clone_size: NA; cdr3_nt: TGTGCCAGCAGCCAAGACGCCGCGCCATATAATTCACCCCTCCACTTT; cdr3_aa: CASSQDAAPYNSPLHF
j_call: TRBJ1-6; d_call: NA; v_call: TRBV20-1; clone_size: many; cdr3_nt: TGCAGTCGTATTAAAGTGTCACCCCTCCACTTT; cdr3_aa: CSRIKVSPLHF
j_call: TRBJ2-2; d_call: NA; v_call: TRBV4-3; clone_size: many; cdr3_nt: TGCGCCAGCAGCCAATTCGGGGAGCTGTTTTTT; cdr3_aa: CASSQFGELFF
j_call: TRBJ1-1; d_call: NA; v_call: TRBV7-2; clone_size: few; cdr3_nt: TGTGCCAGCACATCCACAGGGTGGACTGAAGCTTTCTTT; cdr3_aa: CASTSTGWTEAFF
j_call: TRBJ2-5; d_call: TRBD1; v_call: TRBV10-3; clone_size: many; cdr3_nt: TGTGCCATCAGTGACGGGACAGCTTCGAAGACCCAGTACTTC; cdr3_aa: CAISDGTASKTQYF
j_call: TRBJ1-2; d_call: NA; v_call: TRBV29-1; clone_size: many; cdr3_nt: TGCAGCGAATCAAAGGGGTTAGATGGCTACACCTTC; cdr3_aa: CSESKGLDGYTF
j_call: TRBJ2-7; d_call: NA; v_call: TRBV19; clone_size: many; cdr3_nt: TGTGCCAGTAGTAGATCAACTTCCTACGAGCAGTACTTC; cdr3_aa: CASSRSTSYEQYF
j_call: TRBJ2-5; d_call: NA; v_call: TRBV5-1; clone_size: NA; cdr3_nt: TGCGCCAGCAGCTACGATTTTGAAGAGACCCAGTACTTC; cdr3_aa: CASSYDFEETQYF
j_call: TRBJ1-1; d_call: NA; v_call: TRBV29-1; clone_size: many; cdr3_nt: TGCAGCGTTGACCGGAGGGGAAGCACTGAAGCTTTCTTT; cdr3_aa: CSVDRRGSTEAFF